This T cell receptor beta chain was identified during a study of OX40 agonist ivuxolimab in advanced cancers. Study-wide context: Males comprised around four fifths of the group, whose mean age was 60 years (range 23 to 79).

The V gene lost 0 bases and the J gene lost 5 bases, with 7 bases spanning the gap. Germline V gives CDR1 GTSNPN, CDR2 SVGIG (reference sequence). The CDR3 runs to 12 residues. Assay used: immunoSEQ multiplex PCR; TCRdb lists only in-frame clones, some missing. In the table there are 70,000 to 100,000 clones, roughly 90% of which are singletons. Findings of the study overall: Partial responders receiving 0.1-3.0 mg/kg showed among the lowest clonal expansion.

This clone was observed a handful of times. Its antigen is currently unknown. The chain carries TRBV30 and TRBJ1-2; no firm D call. This clonotype originated in an adult with an advanced solid tumor such as melanoma, head and neck, liver or kidney cancer. Sequencing used CD4+ or CD8+ T cells sorted from blood, obtained in a trial of the OX40 agonist ivuxolimab. The CDR3: CAWSVGWYGYTF. For the CDR3, the DNA is TGTGCCTGGAGTGTTGGTTGGTATGGCTACACCTTC.